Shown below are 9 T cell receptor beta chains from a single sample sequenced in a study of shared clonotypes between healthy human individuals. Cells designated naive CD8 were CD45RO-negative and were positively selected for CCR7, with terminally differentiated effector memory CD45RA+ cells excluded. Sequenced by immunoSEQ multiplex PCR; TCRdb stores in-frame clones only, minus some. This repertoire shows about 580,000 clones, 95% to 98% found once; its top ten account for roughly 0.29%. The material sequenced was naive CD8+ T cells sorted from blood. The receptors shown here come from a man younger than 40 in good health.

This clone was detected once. The CDR3 region is CASRISGSAYNEQFF. In nucleotides, the CDR3 is TGTGCCAGCAGGATTAGCGGGAGTGCCTACAATGAGCAGTTCTTC. J is TRBJ2-1 and V is TRBV7-2; 9 bases agree with TRBD2. Germline lookup yields CDR1 SGHTA and CDR2 FQGNSA. The V and J ends lost 6 bases and 2 bases, in that order; junction bases with no gene match: 5. The CDR3 is 15 residues long.

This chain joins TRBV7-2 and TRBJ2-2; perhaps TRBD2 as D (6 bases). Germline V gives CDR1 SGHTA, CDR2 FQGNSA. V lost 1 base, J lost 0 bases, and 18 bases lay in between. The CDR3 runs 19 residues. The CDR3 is CASSLGLMRGPPNTGELFF. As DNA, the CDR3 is TGTGCCAGCAGCTTAGGCCTGATGCGGGGTCCTCCGAACACCGGGGAGCTGTTTTTT.

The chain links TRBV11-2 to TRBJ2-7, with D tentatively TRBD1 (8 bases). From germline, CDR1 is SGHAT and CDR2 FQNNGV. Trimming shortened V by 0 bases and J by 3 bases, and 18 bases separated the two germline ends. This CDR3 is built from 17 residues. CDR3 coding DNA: TGTGCCAGCAGCTTAGATATCAGCGGGACAGGCCGCTACGAGCAGTACTTC. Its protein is CASSLDISGTGRYEQYF.

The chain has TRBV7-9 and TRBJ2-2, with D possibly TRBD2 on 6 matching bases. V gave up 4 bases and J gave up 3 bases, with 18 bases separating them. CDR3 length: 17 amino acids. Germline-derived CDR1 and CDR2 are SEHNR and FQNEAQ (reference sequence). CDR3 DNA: TGTGCCAGCAGCTCGATGCGACGGGAGCACTACACCGGGGAGCTGTTTTTT. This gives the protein CASSSMRREHYTGELFF. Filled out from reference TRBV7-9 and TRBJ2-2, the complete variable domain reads DTGVSQNPRHKITKRGQNVTFRCDPISEHNRLYWYRQTLGQGPEFLTYFQNEAQLEKSRLLSDRFSAERPKGSFSTLEIQRTEQGDSAMYLCASSSMRREHYTGELFFGEGSRLTVL.

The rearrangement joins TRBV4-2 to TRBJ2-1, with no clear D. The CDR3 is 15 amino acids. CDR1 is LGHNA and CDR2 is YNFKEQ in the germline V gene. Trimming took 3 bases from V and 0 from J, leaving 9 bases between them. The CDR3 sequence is CASSQQRFSYNEQFF. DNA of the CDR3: TGTGCCAGCAGCCAGCAACGTTTCTCCTACAATGAGCAGTTCTTC.

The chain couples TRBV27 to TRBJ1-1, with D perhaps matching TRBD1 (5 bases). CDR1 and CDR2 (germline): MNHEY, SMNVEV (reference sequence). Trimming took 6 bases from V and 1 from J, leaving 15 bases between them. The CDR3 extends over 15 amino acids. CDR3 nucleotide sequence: TGTGCCAGCAGAGTGACGGGGGGTAGGAACACTGAAGCTTTCTTT. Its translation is CASRVTGGRNTEAFF.

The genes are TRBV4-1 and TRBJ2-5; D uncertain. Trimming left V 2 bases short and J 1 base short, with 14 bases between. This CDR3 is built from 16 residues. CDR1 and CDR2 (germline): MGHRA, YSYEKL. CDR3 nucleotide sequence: TGCGCCAGCAGCCAATTAGGCGACACAGCCCAAGAGACCCAGTACTTC. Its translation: CASSQLGDTAQETQYF.

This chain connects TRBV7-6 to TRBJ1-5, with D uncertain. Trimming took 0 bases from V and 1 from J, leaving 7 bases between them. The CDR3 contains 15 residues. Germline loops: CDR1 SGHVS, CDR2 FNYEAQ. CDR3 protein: CASSLALGSNQPQHF. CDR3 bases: TGTGCCAGCAGCTTAGCGCTGGGGAGCAATCAGCCCCAGCATTTT.

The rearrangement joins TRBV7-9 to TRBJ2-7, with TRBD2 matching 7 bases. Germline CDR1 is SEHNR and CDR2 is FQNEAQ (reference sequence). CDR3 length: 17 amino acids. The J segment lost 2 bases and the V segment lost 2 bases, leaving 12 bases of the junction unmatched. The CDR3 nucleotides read TGTGCCAGCAGCTTAATCCGGGGGGAAAGCGGAACCTACGAGCAGTACTTC. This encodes CASSLIRGESGTYEQYF.